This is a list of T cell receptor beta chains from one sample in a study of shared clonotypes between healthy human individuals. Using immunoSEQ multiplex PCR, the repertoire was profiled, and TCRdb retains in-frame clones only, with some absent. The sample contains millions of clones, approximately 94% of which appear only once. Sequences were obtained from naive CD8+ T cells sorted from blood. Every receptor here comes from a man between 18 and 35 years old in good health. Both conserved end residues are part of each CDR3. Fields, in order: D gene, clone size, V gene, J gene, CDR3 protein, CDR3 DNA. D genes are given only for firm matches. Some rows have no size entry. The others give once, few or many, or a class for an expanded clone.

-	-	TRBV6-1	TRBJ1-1	CASSEGVGTEAFF	TGTGCCAGCAGTGAGGGAGTTGGGACTGAAGCTTTCTTT
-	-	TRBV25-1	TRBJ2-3	CASSEWADTQYF	TGTGCCAGCAGTGAATGGGCAGATACGCAGTATTTT
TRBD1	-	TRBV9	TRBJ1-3	CASSVRDSALSF	TGTGCCAGCAGCGTAAGGGACAGCGCGTTAAGTTTT
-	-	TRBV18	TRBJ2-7	CASSPGVTGSVYEQYF	TGTGCCAGCTCACCGGGAGTCACAGGGTCAGTATACGAGCAGTACTTC
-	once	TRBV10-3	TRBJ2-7	CAISELGDSLSYEQYF	TGTGCCATCAGTGAGTTAGGAGACAGTCTTTCCTACGAGCAGTACTTC
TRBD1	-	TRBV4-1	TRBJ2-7	CASSPGQAYEQYF	TGCGCCAGCAGCCCGGGACAGGCCTACGAGCAGTACTTC
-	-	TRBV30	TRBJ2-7	CAWTGKGLYEQYF	TGTGCCTGGACCGGCAAGGGGCTCTACGAGCAGTACTTC
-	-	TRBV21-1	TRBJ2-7	CASSIKTSGEYEQYF	TGTGCCAGCAGCATCAAGACTAGCGGGGAATACGAGCAGTACTTC
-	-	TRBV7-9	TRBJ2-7	CASSRGDEQYF	TGTGCCAGCAGCAGGGGGGACGAGCAGTACTTC
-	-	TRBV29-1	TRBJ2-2	CSVRWDSMGTGELFF	TGCAGCGTTCGCTGGGACTCGATGGGCACCGGGGAGCTGTTTTTT
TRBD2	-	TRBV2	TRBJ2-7	CASPGLAVSYEQYF	TGTGCCAGCCCGGGACTAGCGGTTTCCTACGAGCAGTACTTC
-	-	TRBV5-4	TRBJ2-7	CASSPYRGDYEQYF	TGTGCCAGCAGCCCGTACCGAGGGGACTACGAGCAGTACTTC
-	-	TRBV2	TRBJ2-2	CASRDTGTGELFF	TGTGCCAGCAGGGATACAGGGACCGGGGAGCTGTTTTTT
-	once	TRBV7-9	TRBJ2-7	CASSLGAGIPYEQYF	TGTGCCAGCAGCTTAGGAGCAGGTATCCCCTACGAGCAGTACTTC
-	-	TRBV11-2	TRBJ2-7	CASSLGDRYYEQYF	TGTGCCAGCAGCTTAGGCGACAGATACTACGAGCAGTACTTC
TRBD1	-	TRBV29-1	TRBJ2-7	CSVPGRDSSYEQYF	TGCAGCGTTCCGGGCCGGGACAGCTCCTACGAGCAGTACTTC
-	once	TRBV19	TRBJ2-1	CASSPGWSYNEQFF	TGTGCCAGTAGTCCGGGATGGTCCTACAATGAGCAGTTCTTC
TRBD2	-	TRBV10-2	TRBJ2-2	CASMGLAGAGELFF	TGCGCCAGCATGGGACTAGCGGGAGCCGGGGAGCTGTTTTTT
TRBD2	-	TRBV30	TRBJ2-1	CAWSDASGGDNEQFF	TGTGCCTGGAGCGACGCTAGCGGGGGTGACAATGAGCAGTTCTTC
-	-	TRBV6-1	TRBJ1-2	CASSEARGRYGYTF	TGTGCCAGCAGTGAAGCGCGGGGCCGATATGGCTACACCTTC
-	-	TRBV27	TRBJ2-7	CASRSGREQYF	TGTGCCAGCAGGAGCGGAAGAGAGCAGTACTTC
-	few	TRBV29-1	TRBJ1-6	CSVRPGTANSPLHF	TGCAGCGTTCGACCCGGGACGGCTAATTCACCCCTCCACTTT
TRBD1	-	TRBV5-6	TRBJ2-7	CASSGTGTGSYEQYF	TGTGCCAGCAGCGGCACCGGGACAGGGAGTTACGAGCAGTACTTC
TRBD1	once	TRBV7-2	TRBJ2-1	CASNVRDRGYNEQFF	TGTGCCAGCAACGTCCGGGACAGGGGATACAATGAGCAGTTCTTC
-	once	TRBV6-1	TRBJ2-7	CASSEGDGPSYEQYF	TGTGCCAGCAGTGAAGGGGACGGACCTTCCTACGAGCAGTACTTC
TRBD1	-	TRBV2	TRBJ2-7	CASSEWDSYEQYF	TGTGCCAGCAGTGAATGGGACAGCTACGAGCAGTACTTC
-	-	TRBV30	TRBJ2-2	CAWRIMDAGELFF	TGTGCCTGGAGGATAATGGACGCCGGGGAGCTGTTTTTT
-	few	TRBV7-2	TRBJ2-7	CASSLEPGRVRQYF	TGTGCCAGCAGCTTAGAACCCGGCAGGGTTCGGCAGTACTTC
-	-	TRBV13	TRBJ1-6	CASSSSGRTYNSPLHF	TGTGCCAGCAGCTCCTCTGGTAGGACGTATAATTCACCCCTCCACTTT
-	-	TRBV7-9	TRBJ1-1	CASSLDSEDTEAFF	TGTGCCAGCAGCTTAGACTCCGAGGACACTGAAGCTTTCTTT
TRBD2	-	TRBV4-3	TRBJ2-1	CASSQDHGRGMNEQFF	TGCGCCAGCAGCCAAGATCACGGGAGGGGGATGAATGAGCAGTTCTTC
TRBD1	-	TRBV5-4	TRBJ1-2	CASRSRGQGDGYTF	TGTGCCAGCAGGAGTCGGGGACAGGGGGATGGCTACACCTTC
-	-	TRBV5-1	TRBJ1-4	CASSLVGATNEKLFF	TGCGCCAGCAGCTTGGTAGGGGCTACTAATGAAAAACTGTTTTTT
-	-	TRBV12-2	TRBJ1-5	CAARGETNQPQHF	TGTGCAGCCCGAGGGGAGACCAATCAGCCCCAGCATTTT
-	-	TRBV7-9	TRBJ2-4	CASSPGEAWAKNIQYF	TGTGCCAGCAGCCCGGGGGAGGCTTGGGCCAAAAACATTCAGTACTTC
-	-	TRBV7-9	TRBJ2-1	CASRVPVGADFYNEQFF	TGTGCCAGCAGAGTCCCGGTAGGGGCGGACTTCTACAATGAGCAGTTCTTC
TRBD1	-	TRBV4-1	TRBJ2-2	CASSSRDRPTGELFF	TGCGCCAGCAGCTCCCGGGACAGACCCACCGGGGAGCTGTTTTTT
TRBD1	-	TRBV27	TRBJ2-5	CASSSGTGGWETQYF	TGTGCCAGCAGTTCCGGGACAGGAGGTTGGGAGACCCAGTACTTC
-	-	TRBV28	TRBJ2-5	CASSPYPGQHQETQYF	TGTGCCAGCAGTCCGTACCCAGGACAGCACCAAGAGACCCAGTACTTC
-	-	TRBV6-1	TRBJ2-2	CASSEAAGSYVGELFF	TGTGCCAGCAGTGAAGCAGCGGGTTCCTACGTCGGGGAGCTGTTTTTT
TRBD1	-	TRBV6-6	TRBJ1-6	CASSPDRGGSPLHF	TGTGCCAGCAGTCCCGACAGGGGAGGTTCACCCCTCCACTTT
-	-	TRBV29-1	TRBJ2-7	CSVEDPRAGMAYEQYF	TGCAGCGTTGAAGATCCCCGGGCAGGGATGGCGTACGAGCAGTACTTC
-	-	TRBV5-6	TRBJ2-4	CASSLAGQGWDIQYF	TGTGCCAGCAGCTTGGCCGGGCAGGGGTGGGACATTCAGTACTTC
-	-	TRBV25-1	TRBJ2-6	CASSLRGPGANVLTF	TGTGCCAGCAGTCTCAGGGGCCCTGGGGCCAACGTCCTGACTTTC
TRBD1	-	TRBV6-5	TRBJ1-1	CASRQGDVNTEAFF	TGTGCCAGCCGTCAGGGGGACGTGAACACTGAAGCTTTCTTT
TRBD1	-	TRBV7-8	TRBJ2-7	CASSLAPGGSYEQYF	TGTGCCAGCAGCTTAGCGCCAGGGGGTAGCTACGAGCAGTACTTC
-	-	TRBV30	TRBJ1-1	CAWSVLGAQDQNTEAFF	TGTGCCTGGAGTGTTCTAGGGGCGCAAGATCAGAACACTGAAGCTTTCTTT
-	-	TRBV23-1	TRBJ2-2	CASSQSDREGTGELFF	TGCGCCAGCAGTCAATCCGACAGGGAGGGCACCGGGGAGCTGTTTTTT
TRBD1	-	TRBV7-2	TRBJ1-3	CASSYPGQLHSGNTIYF	TGTGCCAGCAGCTACCCGGGACAGCTCCACTCTGGAAACACCATATATTTT
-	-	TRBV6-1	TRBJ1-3	CASNGHLSGNTIYF	TGTGCCAGCAACGGACACCTCTCTGGAAACACCATATATTTT
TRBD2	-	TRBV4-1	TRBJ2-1	CASSLYSGGVNEQFF	TGCGCCAGCAGCCTCTATAGCGGGGGGGTCAATGAGCAGTTCTTC
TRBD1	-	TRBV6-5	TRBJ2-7	CASSYSGQGAYEQYF	TGTGCCAGCAGTTACTCGGGACAGGGCGCCTACGAGCAGTACTTC
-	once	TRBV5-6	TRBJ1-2	CASQTEHYGYTF	TGTGCCAGTCAGACAGAACATTATGGCTACACCTTC